This entry lists 14 T cell receptor beta chains sequenced from one sample in a study of blood T cell repertoires in COVID-19. The repertoire was sequenced with immunoSEQ multiplex PCR; TCRdb's copy has only in-frame clones and lacks some. The top ten clones hold 5% to 7% of a sample with approximately 19,000 clones, 85% to 95% of them seen once. The sequenced sample was peripheral blood. The receptor set was obtained from a human donor in a cohort sampled during active COVID-19.

The CDR3: CASSESYTEAFF. The DNA of the CDR3 is TGTGCCAGCAGTGAATCTTACACTGAAGCTTTCTTT. The J gene is TRBJ1-1, the V gene TRBV25-1; D unclear. V lost 1 base to trimming and J lost 3 bases, with 3 bases between them. In germline, CDR1 is MGHDK, CDR2 SYGVNS. The CDR3 runs to 12 residues.

V and J are TRBV7-9 and TRBJ2-5; the D gene is possibly TRBD2 (6 bases). The CDR3 spans 15 residues. Looked up from germline, CDR1 is SEHNR and CDR2 is FQNEAQ (reference sequence). V lost 11 bases and J 2 bases, leaving 21 bases between the germline ends. This chain's CDR3 is CAARELAAVQETQYF. In DNA form, the CDR3 reads TGTGCCGCCAGGGAACTAGCAGCTGTTCAAGAGACCCAGTACTTC.

V gene TRBV27 combines with J gene TRBJ2-1, with D maybe TRBD1 (6 bases). CDR3 length: 15 amino acids. Germline CDR1 reads MNHEY; CDR2 reads SMNVEV (reference sequence). V was shortened by 7 bases and J by 3 bases, with 16 bases between the two germline ends. CDR3 sequence reads: CASTVRGTIYNEQFF. In nucleotides, the CDR3 is TGTGCCAGCACCGTTAGGGGGACCATCTACAATGAGCAGTTCTTC.

This chain connects TRBV2 to TRBJ1-4; TRBD1 matches at 11 bases. V lost 6 bases and J lost 8; bases outside the gene matches: 11. This CDR3 is built from 16 residues. CDR1 SNHLY and CDR2 FYNNEI come from the germline V gene. The chain's CDR3 is CASSLTGQGASEKLFF. The DNA for the CDR3 is TGTGCCAGCAGCCTTACCGGACAGGGGGCTTCGGAAAAACTGTTTTTT.

In this sample, this clone turned up once. The V call is TRBV6-5, the J call TRBJ1-5, with D possibly matching TRBD1 (6 bases). Trimming stripped 4 bases from V and 0 bases from J, with 10 bases between. The germline CDR1 and CDR2 sequences are MNHEY and SVGAGI. This CDR3 comprises 15 residues. CDR3 sequence: CASSSRGDSNQPQHF. The CDR3 region has the DNA TGTGCCAGCAGTTCCAGGGGAGATAGCAATCAGCCCCAGCATTTT.

The chain recombines TRBV4-3 with TRBJ1-4; D is possibly TRBD1 (6 bases). Trimming took 4 bases from V and 8 from J, leaving 20 bases between them. Germline loops: CDR1 LGHNA, CDR2 YSLEER. CDR3 size: 16 residues. CDR3 nucleotides: TGCGCCAGCAGCCCCGACCTAACAGGGAAGGACGAAAAACTGTTTTTT. Translating gives CASSPDLTGKDEKLFF.

This chain connects TRBV18 to TRBJ2-3, with 9 bases that match TRBD2. This CDR3 has 15 residues. Germline trimming cut 3 bases from V and 7 bases from J; bases unmatched to any gene: 8. Germline V gene data show CDR1 as KGHSH and CDR2 as LQKENI. The CDR3: CASSPTSGLGNTQYF. The CDR3 DNA is TGTGCCAGCTCACCGACTAGCGGACTGGGAAATACGCAGTATTTT.

V and J are TRBV11-2 and TRBJ1-2, with D possibly matching TRBD1 (6 bases). This CDR3 is 13 amino acids long. Trimming took off 3 bases at V and 6 bases at J, with 11 bases between the two ends. Looked up from germline, CDR1 is SGHAT and CDR2 is FQNNGV. CDR3 region: CASSFSGVDGYTF. The CDR3 DNA is TGTGCCAGCAGCTTTTCAGGGGTTGATGGCTACACCTTC.

The V call is TRBV25-1, the J call TRBJ2-7; 7 positions match TRBD1. With V trimmed by 5 bases and J by 7 bases, 17 bases remained unmatched. The CDR3 is made up of 16 amino acids. Germline lookup yields CDR1 MGHDK and CDR2 SYGVNS. CDR3 DNA: TGTGCCAGCAGTCCCGAGCAGGGGGTAACCCAGTGGGAGCAGTACTTC. Amino acids: CASSPEQGVTQWEQYF.

The rearrangement links TRBV5-8 to TRBJ2-7; a possible D gene is TRBD2 (5 bases). The CDR3 length is 15 residues. CDR1 is SGHTS, CDR2 YDEGEE, per germline. Trimming took off 5 bases at V and 4 bases at J, with 19 bases between the two ends. CDR3 amino acids: CASSYSGKREYEQYF. The CDR3 DNA reads as TGTGCCAGCAGTTATTCCGGGAAAAGAGAGTACGAGCAGTACTTC.

This chain joins TRBV29-1 and TRBJ2-7; D is possibly TRBD1 (6 bases). The CDR3 totals 12 residues. Looked up from germline, CDR1 is SQVTM and CDR2 is ANQGSEA. Trimming cost V 5 bases and J 2 bases, with 10 bases left between them. DNA for the CDR3: TGCAGCGTTCAGGACAGCACCTACGAGCAGTACTTC. The encoded protein is CSVQDSTYEQYF.

The rearrangement uses TRBV12-3 or TRBV12-4 and TRBJ1-2; D may be TRBD1 (6 bases). Deletions cut 6 bases from V and 4 bases from J, with 12 bases between. This CDR3 comprises 13 residues. This CDR3 is CASRSQGTYGYTF. Here the CDR3 DNA reads TGTGCCAGCAGGTCACAGGGAACCTATGGCTACACCTTC.

The chain joins TRBV7-8 to TRBJ1-5; the match to TRBD1 covers 11 bases. The CDR3 length is 16 residues. Germline V lookup: CDR1 SGHVS, CDR2 FQNEAQ. Unmatched junction bases numbered 4, after V lost 1 base and J lost 5 bases. The DNA for the CDR3 is TGTGCCAGCAGCTTAGAAGGGACAGGGGGTGATCAGCCCCAGCATTTT. Protein sequence: CASSLEGTGGDQPQHF.

The J gene is TRBJ2-7, the V gene TRBV9, with 10 nucleotides matching TRBD2. This CDR3 contains 13 residues. The germline gives CDR1 SGDLS, CDR2 YYNGEE. The J segment lost 5 bases and the V segment lost 2 bases, leaving 1 base of the junction unmatched. CDR3 nucleotides: TGTGCCAGCAGCGTCACTAGCGGGAACGAGCAGTACTTC. This codes for CASSVTSGNEQYF.